The source of this T cell receptor beta chain is a study of shared clonotypes between healthy human individuals. Study background: Three CD4 naive, three CD4 memory, two CD8 naive and one CD8 memory plate were used per donor. General study findings and limits: Naive subsets generally exceeded memory subsets in estimated richness.

About this clone: The target antigen is unknown.

CDR1 MDHEN and CDR2 SYDVKM come from the germline V gene. The CDR3 runs to 17 residues. V gave up 3 bases and J gave up 1 base, with 18 bases separating them. Donors comprised healthy HIV-negative adults lacking recent acute infections or vaccinations. Only in-frame clones appear in the TCRdb table, and some are missing; sequencing was by immunoSEQ multiplex PCR. The data hold roughly 1,000,000 clones, with approximately 80% observed a single time. The chain joins TRBV28 to TRBJ1-2, with D uncertain. The receptor was isolated from a man aged 18 to 30 in good health. Some clones in this sample may be carry-over from other donors' samples. The sequenced material came from memory CD4+ T cells from PBMCs. Noted subset: CD45RA-negative fraction. The CDR3 DNA sequence: TGTGCCAGCAGTTTCACGGCTGAGCAAAGTCTTAACTATGGCTACACCTTC. It is translated as CASSFTAEQSLNYGYTF.